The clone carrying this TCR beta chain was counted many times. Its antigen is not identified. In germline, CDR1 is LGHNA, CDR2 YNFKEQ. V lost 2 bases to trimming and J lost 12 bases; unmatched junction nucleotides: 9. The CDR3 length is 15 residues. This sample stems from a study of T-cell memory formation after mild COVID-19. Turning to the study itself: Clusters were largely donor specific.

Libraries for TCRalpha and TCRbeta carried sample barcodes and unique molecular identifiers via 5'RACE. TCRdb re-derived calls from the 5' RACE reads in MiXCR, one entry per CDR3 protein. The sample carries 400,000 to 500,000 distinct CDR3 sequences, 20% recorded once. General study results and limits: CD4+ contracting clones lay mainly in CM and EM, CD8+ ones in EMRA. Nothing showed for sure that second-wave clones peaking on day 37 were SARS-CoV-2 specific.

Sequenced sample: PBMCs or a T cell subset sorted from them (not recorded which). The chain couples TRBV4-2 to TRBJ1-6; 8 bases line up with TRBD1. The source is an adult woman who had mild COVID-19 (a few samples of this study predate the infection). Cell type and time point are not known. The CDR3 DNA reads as TGTGCCAGCAGCCAAATGGACAGGGATGAGGGACCCCTCCACTTT. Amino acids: CASSQMDRDEGPLHF.